This section outlines one T cell receptor beta chain sequence together with its context. The target antigen is unknown. This record comes from a study of Tregs in tolerant kidney transplant recipients. The study's findings and limits: Expanding Tregs on activated donor B cells appeared to best identify donor-specific TCRbeta clones.

The data were produced by immunoSEQ multiplex PCR, yet TCRdb's version contains in-frame clones alone and is incomplete. The sample lists fewer than 65,000 clones, 80% to 90% seen once, with roughly 2.2% in the top ten. Germline V gives CDR1 KGHSH, CDR2 LQKENI. Trimming took off 3 bases at V and 1 base at J, with 13 bases between the two ends. The CDR3 spans 17 residues. Source: Tregs from blood, taken before the transplant. V usage is TRBV18 and J usage is TRBJ2-6; unclear D gene. The source is a human donor who received a combined kidney and bone marrow transplant. CDR3 sequence reads: CASSPGAARSGANVLTF. CDR3 DNA sequence: TGTGCCAGCTCACCCGGAGCAGCAAGATCTGGGGCCAACGTCCTGACTTTC.